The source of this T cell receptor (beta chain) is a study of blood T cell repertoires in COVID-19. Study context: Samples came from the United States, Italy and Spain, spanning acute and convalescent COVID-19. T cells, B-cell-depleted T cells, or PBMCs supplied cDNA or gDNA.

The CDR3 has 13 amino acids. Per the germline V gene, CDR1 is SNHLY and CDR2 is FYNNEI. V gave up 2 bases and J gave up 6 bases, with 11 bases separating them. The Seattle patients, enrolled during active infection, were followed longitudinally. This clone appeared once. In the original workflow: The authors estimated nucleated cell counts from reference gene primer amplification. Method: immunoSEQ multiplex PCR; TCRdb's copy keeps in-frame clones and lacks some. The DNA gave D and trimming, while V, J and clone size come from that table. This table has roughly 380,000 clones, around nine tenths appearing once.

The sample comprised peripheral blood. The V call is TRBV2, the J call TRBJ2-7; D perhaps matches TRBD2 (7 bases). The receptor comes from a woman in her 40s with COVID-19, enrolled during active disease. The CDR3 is CASSESGGSEQYF. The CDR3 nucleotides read TGTGCCAGCAGTGAATCGGGGGGCTCCGAGCAGTACTTC.